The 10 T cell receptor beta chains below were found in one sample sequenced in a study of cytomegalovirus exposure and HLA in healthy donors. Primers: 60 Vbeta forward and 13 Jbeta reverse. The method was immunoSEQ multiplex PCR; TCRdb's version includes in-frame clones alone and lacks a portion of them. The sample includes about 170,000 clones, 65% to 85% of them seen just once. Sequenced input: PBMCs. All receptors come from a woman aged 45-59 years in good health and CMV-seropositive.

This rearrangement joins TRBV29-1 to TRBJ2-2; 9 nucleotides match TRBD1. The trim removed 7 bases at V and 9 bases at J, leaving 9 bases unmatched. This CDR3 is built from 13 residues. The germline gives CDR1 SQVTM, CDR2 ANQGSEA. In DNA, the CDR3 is TGCAGCGATCGGGACAGGGTATTCCGGGAGCTGTTTTTT. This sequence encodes CSDRDRVFRELFF.

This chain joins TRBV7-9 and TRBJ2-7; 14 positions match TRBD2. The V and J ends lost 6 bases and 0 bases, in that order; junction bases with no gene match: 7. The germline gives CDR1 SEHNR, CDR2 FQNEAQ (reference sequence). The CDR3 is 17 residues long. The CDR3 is CASSGTSGRGASYEQYF. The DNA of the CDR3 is TGTGCCAGCAGTGGGACTAGCGGGAGAGGCGCCTCCTACGAGCAGTACTTC. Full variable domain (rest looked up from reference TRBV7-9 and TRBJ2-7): DTGVSQNPRHKITKRGQNVTFRCDPISEHNRLYWYRQTLGQGPEFLTYFQNEAQLEKSRLLSDRFSAERPKGSFSTLEIQRTEQGDSAMYLCASSGTSGRGASYEQYFGPGTRLTVT.

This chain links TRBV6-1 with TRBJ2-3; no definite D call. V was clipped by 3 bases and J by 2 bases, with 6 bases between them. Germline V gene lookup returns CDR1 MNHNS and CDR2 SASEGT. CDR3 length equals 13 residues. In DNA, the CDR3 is TGTGCCAGCAGTGATTACTCCACAGATACGCAGTATTTT. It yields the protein CASSDYSTDTQYF.

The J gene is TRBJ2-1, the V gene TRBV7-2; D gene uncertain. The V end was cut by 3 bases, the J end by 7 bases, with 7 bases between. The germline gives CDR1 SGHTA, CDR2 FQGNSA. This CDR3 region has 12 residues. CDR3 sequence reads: CASSFGRNEQFF. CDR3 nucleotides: TGTGCCAGCAGCTTCGGTCGGAATGAGCAGTTCTTC.

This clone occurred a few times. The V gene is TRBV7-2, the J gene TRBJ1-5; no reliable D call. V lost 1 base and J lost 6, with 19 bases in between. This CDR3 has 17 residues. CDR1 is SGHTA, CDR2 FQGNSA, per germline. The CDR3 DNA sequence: TGTGCCAGCAGCTTAGAGTCCCTCTGGGCCCCGTCTCAGCCCCAGCATTTT. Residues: CASSLESLWAPSQPQHF.

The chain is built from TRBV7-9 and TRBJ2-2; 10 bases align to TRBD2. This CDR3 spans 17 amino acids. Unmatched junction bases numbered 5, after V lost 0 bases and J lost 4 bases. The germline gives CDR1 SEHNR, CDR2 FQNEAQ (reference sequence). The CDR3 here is CASSLAASGSFTGELFF. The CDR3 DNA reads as TGTGCCAGCAGCTTAGCAGCTAGCGGGAGCTTCACCGGGGAGCTGTTTTTT.

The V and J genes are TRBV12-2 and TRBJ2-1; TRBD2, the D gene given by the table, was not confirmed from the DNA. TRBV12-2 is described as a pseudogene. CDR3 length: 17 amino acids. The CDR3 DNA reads TGTGCAAGTCGCTTAATCGTGCGGGAGGGCGGAGACAATGAGCAGTTCTTC. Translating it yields CASRLIVREGGDNEQFF.

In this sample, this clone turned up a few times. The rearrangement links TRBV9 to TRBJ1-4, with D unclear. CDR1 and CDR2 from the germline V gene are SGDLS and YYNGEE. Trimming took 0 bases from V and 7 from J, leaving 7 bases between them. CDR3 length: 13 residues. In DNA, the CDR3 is TGTGCCAGCAGCGTAGCGGGAGGTGAAAAACTGTTTTTT. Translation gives CASSVAGGEKLFF.

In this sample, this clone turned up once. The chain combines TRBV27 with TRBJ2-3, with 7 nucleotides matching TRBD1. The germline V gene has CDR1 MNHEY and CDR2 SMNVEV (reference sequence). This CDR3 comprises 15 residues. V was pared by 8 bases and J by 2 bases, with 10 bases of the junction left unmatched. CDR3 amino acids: CASASPGQYTDTQYF. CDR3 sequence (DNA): TGTGCCAGCGCATCCCCGGGACAGTACACAGATACGCAGTATTTT.

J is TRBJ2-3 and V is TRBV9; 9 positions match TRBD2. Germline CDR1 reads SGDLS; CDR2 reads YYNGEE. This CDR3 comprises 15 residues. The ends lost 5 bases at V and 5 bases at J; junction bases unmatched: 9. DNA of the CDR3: TGTGCCAGCAGGCGGGGGGGACTGACAGAAGATACGCAGTATTTT. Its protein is CASRRGGLTEDTQYF.